A single sample gave rise to the 4 T cell receptor beta chains below, sequenced in a study of response to subunit inactivated influenza vaccine. TCRdb redid the calling of the RT-PCR reads with MiXCR, one entry per CDR3 protein. The data contain around 540,000 distinct CDR3 sequences, about 11% of them singletons. The input for sequencing was PBMCs from blood, taken on the day of vaccination. These receptor sequences come from a man between 50 and 59 years old who received an inactivated influenza vaccine.

This clonotype has a count of ten or more. The chain employs TRBV20-1 and TRBJ2-7; D perhaps matches TRBD1 (6 bases). V was cut by 7 bases and J by 2 bases, with 21 bases left in between. From germline, CDR1 is DFQATT and CDR2 SNEGSKA (reference sequence). The CDR3 is 15 residues long. CDR3 nucleotide sequence: TGCAGTGGGAAAAGAAGTGGACAGCCCACCTACGAGCAGTACTTC. It translates to CSGKRSGQPTYEQYF.

The chain is built from TRBV4-1 and TRBJ2-5, with D perhaps matching TRBD1 or TRBD2 (5 bases each). The CDR3 totals 14 residues. In germline, CDR1 is MGHRA, CDR2 YSYEKL. The V end was cut by 4 bases, the J end by 2 bases, with 11 bases between. The CDR3: CASSRGRLQETQYF. The CDR3 nucleotides are TGCGCCAGCAGCCGGGGACGGCTTCAAGAGACCCAGTACTTC.

The genes are TRBV15 and TRBJ2-2; TRBD1 is a possible D gene (5 bases). Germline assignment: CDR1 LNHNV and CDR2 YYDKDF (reference sequence). The CDR3 is 16 residues long. The V and J ends lost 2 bases and 0 bases respectively, with 10 bases between them. CDR3 nucleotide sequence: TGTGCCACCAGCAGACCCGTGACAGCGAACACCGGGGAGCTGTTTTTT. It is translated as CATSRPVTANTGELFF.

This clonotype came up a few times. The CDR3 loop is CSVEDHQADLYNEQFF. The CDR3 DNA is TGCAGCGTTGAAGATCACCAGGCGGACCTCTACAATGAGCAGTTCTTC. The J gene is TRBJ2-1, the V gene TRBV29-1; no definite D call. The V end was cut by 0 bases, the J end by 3 bases, with 15 bases between. Germline-derived CDR1 and CDR2 are SQVTM and ANQGSEA. This CDR3 is 16 amino acids long.